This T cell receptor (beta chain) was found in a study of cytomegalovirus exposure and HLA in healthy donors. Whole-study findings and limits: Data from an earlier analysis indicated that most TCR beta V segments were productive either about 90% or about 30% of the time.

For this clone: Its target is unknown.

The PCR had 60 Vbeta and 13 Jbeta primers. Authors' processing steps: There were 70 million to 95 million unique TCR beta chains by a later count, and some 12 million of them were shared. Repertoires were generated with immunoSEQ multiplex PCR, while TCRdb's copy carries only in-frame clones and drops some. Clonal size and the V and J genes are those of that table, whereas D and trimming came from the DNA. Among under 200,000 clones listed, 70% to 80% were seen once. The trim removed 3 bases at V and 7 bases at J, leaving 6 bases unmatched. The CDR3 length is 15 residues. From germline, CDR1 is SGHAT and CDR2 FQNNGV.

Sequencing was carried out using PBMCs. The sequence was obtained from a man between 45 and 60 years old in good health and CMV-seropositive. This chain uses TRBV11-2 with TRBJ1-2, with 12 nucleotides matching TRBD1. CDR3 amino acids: CASSFRDRGQGGYTF. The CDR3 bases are TGTGCCAGCAGCTTCCGGGACAGGGGGCAGGGTGGCTACACCTTC.